The rows below give T cell receptor beta chains drawn from one sample of a study of beta chain features in type 1 diabetes. Only in-frame clones appear in the TCRdb table, and some are missing; sequencing was by immunoSEQ multiplex PCR. The table includes 200,000 to 250,000 clones, 16% detected once. The sequenced sample consisted of naive CD4+ T cells from blood. The source is a man under 40 with type 1 diabetes. Both conserved end residues are part of each CDR3. A D gene is named only where the DNA matches it firmly. Expanded clones get a size class; other rows say once, few or many, or leave the size out.

d_call	j_call	v_call	clone_size	cdr3_aa	cdr3_nt
.	TRBJ2-7	TRBV29-1	.	CSVARLGSYEQYF	TGCAGCGTGGCCCGACTAGGCAGCTACGAGCAGTACTTC
.	TRBJ2-3	TRBV25-1	.	CASDLRGGYTDTQYF	TGTGCCAGCGACCTTAGGGGGGGATACACAGATACGCAGTATTTT
TRBD2	TRBJ2-7	TRBV5-4	few	CASSSTSGLSYEQYF	TGTGCCAGCAGCTCCACTAGCGGTCTCTCCTACGAGCAGTACTTC
.	TRBJ1-5	TRBV10-3	.	CASGQGDNQPQHF	TGTGCCAGCGGTCAGGGTGACAATCAGCCCCAGCATTTT
.	TRBJ2-4	TRBV7-2	.	CASSQDRSKNIQYF	TGTGCCAGCAGCCAAGACCGCAGCAAGAACATTCAGTACTTC
.	TRBJ2-1	TRBV30	many	CAWSVMGREQFF	TGTGCCTGGAGTGTAATGGGACGTGAGCAGTTCTTC
.	TRBJ1-5	TRBV7-2	few	CASSLSQGLNQPQHF	TGTGCCAGCAGCTTATCTCAGGGCCTTAATCAGCCCCAGCATTTT
TRBD2	TRBJ2-1	TRBV7-2	.	CASRRAGGGNEQFF	TGTGCCAGCCGCAGAGCGGGAGGGGGAAATGAGCAGTTCTTC
.	TRBJ1-4	TRBV19	.	CASSIGREEKLFF	TGTGCCAGTAGTATTGGCAGGGAAGAAAAACTGTTTTTT
.	TRBJ2-1	TRBV11-3	.	CASTPGAGNEQFF	TGTGCCAGCACCCCAGGGGCGGGGAATGAGCAGTTCTTC
.	TRBJ2-7	TRBV29-1	few	CSAIRVPPEQYF	TGCAGCGCCATACGGGTCCCCCCCGAGCAGTACTTC
TRBD2	TRBJ2-5	TRBV30	few	CAWSEGLAVQETQYF	TGTGCCTGGAGTGAGGGACTAGCGGTACAGGAGACCCAGTACTTC
TRBD2	TRBJ2-1	TRBV28	.	CASRAGTTLPYEQFF	TGTGCCAGCAGGGCCGGGACTACCCTCCCGTATGAGCAGTTCTTC
.	TRBJ1-4	TRBV4-1	few	CASSQDHDRLNEKLFF	TGCGCCAGCAGCCAAGATCACGACAGGCTAAATGAAAAACTGTTTTTT